These T cell receptor beta chains were read from a single sample in a study of blood T cell repertoires in COVID-19. The method was immunoSEQ multiplex PCR; TCRdb's version includes in-frame clones alone and lacks a portion of them. This table has hundreds of thousands of clones, around 89% appearing once. The sample comprised PBMCs or T cells enriched from blood (not recorded which). The receptors shown here come from a man aged 45-60 years who had been exposed to COVID-19. The CDR3 runs from the conserved cysteine through the conserved F or W. A D gene is named only where the DNA matches it firmly. Not all rows give a size; the values are once, few, many and, for expanded clones, a class.

d_call: -; clone_size: -; v_call: TRBV5-1; j_call: TRBJ1-2; cdr3_nt: TGCGCCAGCAGCGCCGGCTGGGAGGGATATGGCTACACCTTC; cdr3_aa: CASSAGWEGYGYTF
d_call: TRBD1; clone_size: -; v_call: TRBV25-1; j_call: TRBJ1-2; cdr3_nt: TGTGCCAGCAGCCAGGGGGCACAAAACTATGGCTACACCTTC; cdr3_aa: CASSQGAQNYGYTF
d_call: TRBD1; clone_size: -; v_call: TRBV19; j_call: TRBJ1-1; cdr3_nt: TGTGCCAGTAGTATCATCAGGGGGCGAGGGAACACTGAAGCTTTCTTT; cdr3_aa: CASSIIRGRGNTEAFF
d_call: TRBD1; clone_size: -; v_call: TRBV28; j_call: TRBJ2-4; cdr3_nt: TGTGCCAGCAGTTCACCGGGACAGGGAAACATTCAGTACTTC; cdr3_aa: CASSSPGQGNIQYF
d_call: TRBD1; clone_size: -; v_call: TRBV19; j_call: TRBJ1-5; cdr3_nt: TGTGCCAGTAGTACGGGGAGACAGGGCAGAGGCAATCAGCCCCAGCATTTT; cdr3_aa: CASSTGRQGRGNQPQHF
d_call: TRBD1; clone_size: -; v_call: TRBV27; j_call: TRBJ1-6; cdr3_nt: TGTGCCAGCAGACTACCGGGACAGGGGAATAATTCACCCCTCCACTTT; cdr3_aa: CASRLPGQGNNSPLHF
d_call: -; clone_size: once; v_call: TRBV7-3; j_call: TRBJ1-2; cdr3_nt: TGTGCCAGCAGCCTCCAGGGGTATAATGGCTACACCTTC; cdr3_aa: CASSLQGYNGYTF
d_call: -; clone_size: -; v_call: TRBV27; j_call: TRBJ2-7; cdr3_nt: TGTGCCAGCAGTTTAGGCAGGGACTCCTACGAGCAGTACTTC; cdr3_aa: CASSLGRDSYEQYF
d_call: -; clone_size: -; v_call: TRBV7-9; j_call: TRBJ1-1; cdr3_nt: TGTGCCAGCAGCTTAGCGCTCGGAACAGGGAGGAACACTGAAGCTTTCTTT; cdr3_aa: CASSLALGTGRNTEAFF
d_call: -; clone_size: -; v_call: TRBV6-2/TRBV6-3; j_call: TRBJ2-3; cdr3_nt: TGTGCCAGCAGTTACACCCAGGGGTCTACGCAGTATTTT; cdr3_aa: CASSYTQGSTQYF
d_call: -; clone_size: -; v_call: TRBV7-9; j_call: TRBJ2-5; cdr3_nt: TGTGCCAGCAGCTTAGCGGCGGGTCAAGAGACCCAGTACTTC; cdr3_aa: CASSLAAGQETQYF
d_call: -; clone_size: -; v_call: TRBV6-5; j_call: TRBJ1-6; cdr3_nt: TGTGCCAGCAGTTACCTAGGGAGCGCCTATAATTCACCCCTCCACTTT; cdr3_aa: CASSYLGSAYNSPLHF
d_call: -; clone_size: once; v_call: TRBV30; j_call: TRBJ1-2; cdr3_nt: TGTGCCTGGAGTGTACAGAAGGGGGTTGAGGGCTACACCTTC; cdr3_aa: CAWSVQKGVEGYTF
d_call: TRBD1; clone_size: -; v_call: TRBV4-1; j_call: TRBJ2-1; cdr3_nt: TGCGCCAGCAGCCAAGATGGACAGGGATACAATGAGCAGTTCTTC; cdr3_aa: CASSQDGQGYNEQFF
d_call: TRBD1; clone_size: once; v_call: TRBV19; j_call: TRBJ1-4; cdr3_nt: TGTGCCAGTAGACGATGGGGACAGGGGGATGAAAAACTGTTTTTT; cdr3_aa: CASRRWGQGDEKLFF
d_call: TRBD2; clone_size: once; v_call: TRBV9; j_call: TRBJ2-3; cdr3_nt: TGTGCCAGCAGCGCCCAAGCGGGGGGGACAGATACGCAGTATTTT; cdr3_aa: CASSAQAGGTDTQYF
d_call: -; clone_size: -; v_call: TRBV20-1; j_call: TRBJ1-5; cdr3_nt: TGCAGTGCTAGTGGGCAGAATCAGCCCCAGCATTTT; cdr3_aa: CSASGQNQPQHF
d_call: TRBD1; clone_size: -; v_call: TRBV5-1; j_call: TRBJ2-7; cdr3_nt: TGCGCCAGCAGCGGACAGGGAGCTACCTACGAGCAGTACTTC; cdr3_aa: CASSGQGATYEQYF
d_call: -; clone_size: once; v_call: TRBV5-6; j_call: TRBJ1-1; cdr3_nt: TGTGCCAGCAGCCCGGGGTTTACCACTGAAGCTTTCTTT; cdr3_aa: CASSPGFTTEAFF
d_call: -; clone_size: -; v_call: TRBV5-1; j_call: TRBJ1-1; cdr3_nt: TGCGCCAGCAGCTTGGCAGGGATGAGGACTGAAGCTTTCTTT; cdr3_aa: CASSLAGMRTEAFF
d_call: TRBD1; clone_size: -; v_call: TRBV7-2; j_call: TRBJ2-5; cdr3_nt: TGTGCCAGCAGCCTACTACCTAGGGGGCGCTTAGAGACCCAGTACTTC; cdr3_aa: CASSLLPRGRLETQYF
d_call: TRBD1; clone_size: -; v_call: TRBV19; j_call: TRBJ1-4; cdr3_nt: TGTGCCAGTAGTATCGGGACAGGGGGAAGCGGTGAAAAACTGTTTTTT; cdr3_aa: CASSIGTGGSGEKLFF
d_call: -; clone_size: -; v_call: TRBV6-5; j_call: TRBJ1-3; cdr3_nt: TGTGCCAGCAGTCAACCACAGGGAACTGGAAACACCATATATTTT; cdr3_aa: CASSQPQGTGNTIYF
d_call: TRBD1; clone_size: -; v_call: TRBV6-5; j_call: TRBJ1-4; cdr3_nt: TGTGCCAGCAGTTACGGGGACAGCCGTAATGAAAAACTGTTTTTT; cdr3_aa: CASSYGDSRNEKLFF
d_call: TRBD1; clone_size: -; v_call: TRBV15; j_call: TRBJ1-2; cdr3_nt: TGTGCCACCAGCACCGGACAGGCGAATGGCTACACCTTC; cdr3_aa: CATSTGQANGYTF
d_call: -; clone_size: once; v_call: TRBV7-9; j_call: TRBJ2-2; cdr3_nt: TGTGCCAGCAGCTTAGTCGGACATAAGACCGGGGAGCTGTTTTTT; cdr3_aa: CASSLVGHKTGELFF
d_call: -; clone_size: few; v_call: TRBV27; j_call: TRBJ2-2; cdr3_nt: TGTGCCAGCAGTTTATCGGGGACTTACCCCACCGGGGAGCTGTTTTTT; cdr3_aa: CASSLSGTYPTGELFF
d_call: TRBD1; clone_size: -; v_call: TRBV29-1; j_call: TRBJ2-7; cdr3_nt: TGCAGCGTTGAAGGGGACAGAGCCTACGAGCAGTACTTC; cdr3_aa: CSVEGDRAYEQYF
d_call: TRBD2; clone_size: -; v_call: TRBV5-1; j_call: TRBJ2-1; cdr3_nt: TGCGCCAGCAGGGAGCGGGGGGTCGATGAGCAGTTCTTC; cdr3_aa: CASRERGVDEQFF
d_call: -; clone_size: -; v_call: TRBV12-5; j_call: TRBJ2-1; cdr3_nt: TGTGCTAGTGGTAAGGGGGATGGAGGCTCCTACAATGAGCAGTTCTTC; cdr3_aa: CASGKGDGGSYNEQFF
d_call: TRBD1; clone_size: -; v_call: TRBV7-9; j_call: TRBJ2-1; cdr3_nt: TGTGCCAGCAGCTTTGTTGGGACAGACAATGAGCAGTTCTTC; cdr3_aa: CASSFVGTDNEQFF
d_call: TRBD1; clone_size: -; v_call: TRBV5-1; j_call: TRBJ1-2; cdr3_nt: TGCGCCAGCAGCTTAGGACGAACAGGGACAGGGACATTCTATGGCTACACCTTC; cdr3_aa: CASSLGRTGTGTFYGYTF
d_call: -; clone_size: -; v_call: TRBV28; j_call: TRBJ2-3; cdr3_nt: TGTGCCAGCAGTCTGGGCCCCTGGGATACGCAGTATTTT; cdr3_aa: CASSLGPWDTQYF
d_call: -; clone_size: -; v_call: TRBV28; j_call: TRBJ1-5; cdr3_nt: TGTGCCAGCAGCCTTGAAATAACAGATAGCAATCAGCCCCAGCATTTT; cdr3_aa: CASSLEITDSNQPQHF
d_call: -; clone_size: few; v_call: TRBV29-1; j_call: TRBJ1-4; cdr3_nt: TGCAGCGTTGAAGGGGGCCCAACTAATGAAAAACTGTTTTTT; cdr3_aa: CSVEGGPTNEKLFF
d_call: -; clone_size: few; v_call: TRBV10-2; j_call: TRBJ2-2; cdr3_nt: TGCGCCAGCATAGGCAGGACGAACACCGGGGAGCTGTTTTTT; cdr3_aa: CASIGRTNTGELFF
d_call: TRBD2; clone_size: once; v_call: TRBV5-1; j_call: TRBJ2-1; cdr3_nt: TGCGCCAGCAGCTTGGTGACTAGCGGTTACAATGAGCAGTTCTTC; cdr3_aa: CASSLVTSGYNEQFF
d_call: -; clone_size: -; v_call: TRBV9; j_call: TRBJ1-1; cdr3_nt: TGTGCCAGCAGCCCGGGCGTCCGGGCCCAGCGGACTGAAGCTTTCTTT; cdr3_aa: CASSPGVRAQRTEAFF
d_call: -; clone_size: -; v_call: TRBV28; j_call: TRBJ1-5; cdr3_nt: TGTGCCAGCAAGGTCCCGGGGCAGCCCCAGCATTTT; cdr3_aa: CASKVPGQPQHF
d_call: -; clone_size: -; v_call: TRBV28; j_call: TRBJ1-2; cdr3_nt: TGTGCCAGCAGCCTCAGACAAGAGAACTATGGCTACACCTTC; cdr3_aa: CASSLRQENYGYTF
d_call: TRBD2; clone_size: once; v_call: TRBV7-3; j_call: TRBJ2-3; cdr3_nt: TGTGCCAGCAGCCCAACTAGCGCCCAAAGCACAGATACGCAGTATTTT; cdr3_aa: CASSPTSAQSTDTQYF
d_call: TRBD2; clone_size: -; v_call: TRBV9; j_call: TRBJ2-1; cdr3_nt: TGTGCCAGCAGCGCGACTAGCGGATACAATGAGCAGTTCTTC; cdr3_aa: CASSATSGYNEQFF
d_call: TRBD1; clone_size: once; v_call: TRBV2; j_call: TRBJ2-1; cdr3_nt: TGTGCCAGCACTGTATTAGGACAGGGGGCAACTGAGCAGTTCTTC; cdr3_aa: CASTVLGQGATEQFF
d_call: -; clone_size: -; v_call: TRBV19; j_call: TRBJ2-1; cdr3_nt: TGTGCCAGTACCCCACTCGGGTCCCACAATGAGCAGTTCTTC; cdr3_aa: CASTPLGSHNEQFF
d_call: TRBD1; clone_size: -; v_call: TRBV24-1; j_call: TRBJ2-5; cdr3_nt: TGTGCCACCAGTGAATCGGGACAGGGGCTCGGTGAGACCCAGTACTTC; cdr3_aa: CATSESGQGLGETQYF
d_call: -; clone_size: -; v_call: TRBV6-5; j_call: TRBJ1-6; cdr3_nt: TGTGCCAGCAGTTACTCGGGACTCTTTAATTCACCCCTCCACTTT; cdr3_aa: CASSYSGLFNSPLHF
d_call: -; clone_size: -; v_call: TRBV18; j_call: TRBJ2-3; cdr3_nt: TGTGCCAGCTCACCACTCCAGGGTGCCCTTACAGATACGCAGTATTTT; cdr3_aa: CASSPLQGALTDTQYF
d_call: -; clone_size: -; v_call: TRBV5-1; j_call: TRBJ2-3; cdr3_nt: TGCGCCAGCAGCTTGGCCCCGGGAGGCACAGATACGCAGTATTTT; cdr3_aa: CASSLAPGGTDTQYF
d_call: -; clone_size: -; v_call: TRBV5-1; j_call: TRBJ2-2; cdr3_nt: TGCGCCAGCAGCTTTGGCGAGGGAACCGGGGAGCTGTTTTTT; cdr3_aa: CASSFGEGTGELFF
d_call: -; clone_size: -; v_call: TRBV30; j_call: TRBJ1-6; cdr3_nt: TGTGCCTGGAGTCCCGGGGGTTCACCCCTCCACTTT; cdr3_aa: CAWSPGGSPLHF
d_call: TRBD2; clone_size: -; v_call: TRBV7-2; j_call: TRBJ2-1; cdr3_nt: TGTGCCAGCAGCTTAGGCGGGGGGGCGGGCAATGAGCAGTTCTTC; cdr3_aa: CASSLGGGAGNEQFF
d_call: TRBD1; clone_size: -; v_call: TRBV4-2; j_call: TRBJ1-4; cdr3_nt: TGTGCCAGCAGCCCTCAGGGGGCATTTAATGAAAAACTGTTTTTT; cdr3_aa: CASSPQGAFNEKLFF
d_call: TRBD2; clone_size: -; v_call: TRBV7-3; j_call: TRBJ2-1; cdr3_nt: TGTGCCAGCAGCTTAGGACTAGCGGGAGACAATGAGCAGTTCTTC; cdr3_aa: CASSLGLAGDNEQFF
d_call: -; clone_size: -; v_call: TRBV28; j_call: TRBJ1-1; cdr3_nt: TGTGCCAGCAGTTTATCTCGGAGGTACACTGAAGCTTTCTTT; cdr3_aa: CASSLSRRYTEAFF
d_call: -; clone_size: -; v_call: TRBV24-1; j_call: TRBJ2-1; cdr3_nt: TGTGCCACCAGTGAACAATACAATGAGCAGTTCTTC; cdr3_aa: CATSEQYNEQFF
d_call: TRBD1; clone_size: -; v_call: TRBV3-1/TRBV3-2; j_call: TRBJ1-6; cdr3_nt: TGTGCCAGCAACCTCCGGGACAGAAATTCACCCCTCCACTTT; cdr3_aa: CASNLRDRNSPLHF
d_call: TRBD1; clone_size: -; v_call: TRBV11-2; j_call: TRBJ1-2; cdr3_nt: TGTGCCAGCAGCTCCCCGGGACAGGGGAACTATGGCTACACCTTC; cdr3_aa: CASSSPGQGNYGYTF
d_call: TRBD1; clone_size: -; v_call: TRBV4-1; j_call: TRBJ1-2; cdr3_nt: TGCGCCAGCAGCCTTCCTTCGGGACAGGGGCGAACCTATGGCTACACCTTC; cdr3_aa: CASSLPSGQGRTYGYTF
d_call: TRBD1; clone_size: -; v_call: TRBV28; j_call: TRBJ1-3; cdr3_nt: TGTGCCAGCAGAGAAGGGGGCCCCGGAAACACCATATATTTT; cdr3_aa: CASREGGPGNTIYF